What follows are 15 T cell receptor beta chains derived from one specimen sequenced in a study of T cells expressing NK-cell markers. After re-calling the 5' RACE reads, TCRdb lists one entry per CDR3 protein, DNA absent. The ten most abundant clones cover 0.39% of a sample with about 260,000 distinct CDR3 sequences. Sequencing was done on a sample of blood T cells: a sorted CD56 or NKG2C T cell subset, CD4+ or CD8+ T cells, or bulk PBMC T cells (not recorded which). The receptors here all came from a man younger than 35 in good health.

V is TRBV5-1 and J is TRBJ2-2; the D gene TCRdb calls, TRBD1, cannot be checked with no DNA. CDR1 SGHRS and CDR2 YFSETQ come from the germline V gene. The CDR3 length is 16 residues. The CDR3 here is CASSWPQGRGTGELFF.

This rearrangement joins TRBV11-2 to TRBJ2-5; with no DNA, the TCRdb D assignment of TRBD1 cannot be verified. CDR1 and CDR2 (germline): SGHAT, FQNNGV. CDR3 length: 14 amino acids. The chain's CDR3 is CASSPNRVGETQYF.

The J gene is TRBJ1-5, the V gene TRBV30; absent DNA, TCRdb's TRBD1 call cannot be checked. Germline CDR1 reads GTSNPN; CDR2 reads SVGIG (reference sequence). The CDR3 totals 13 residues. CDR3 residues: CAWTKGNDQPQHF. Based on the CDR3 plus reference TRBV30 and TRBJ1-5, the full variable domain is SQTIHQWPATLVQPVGSPLSLECTVEGTSNPNLYWYRQAAGRGLQLLFYSVGIGQISSEVPQNLSASRPQDRQFILSSKKLLLSDSGFYLCAWTKGNDQPQHFGDGTRLSIL.

The chain combines TRBV20-1 with TRBJ2-1; TCRdb returns TRBD2, unconfirmable since there is no DNA. Germline V CDR1 and CDR2: DFQATT, SNEGSKA (reference sequence). The CDR3 is 15 amino acids. The CDR3 sequence is CSAKFGGRVKHEQFF.

V usage is TRBV20-1 and J usage is TRBJ2-7; TCRdb gives TRBD1 as the D gene, but with no DNA this cannot be confirmed. The CDR3 consists of 14 residues. Germline CDR1 and CDR2: DFQATT and SNEGSKA (reference sequence). The CDR3 sequence is CSAKSGQGDYEQYF.

The chain joins TRBV12-3 or TRBV12-4 to TRBJ2-5; TCRdb reports TRBD1, a call that lacks DNA to check it against. The CDR3 is made up of 13 amino acids. The CDR3 reads CASSWAGEETQYF.

The V and J genes are TRBV6-2 or TRBV6-3 and TRBJ2-3; absent DNA, TCRdb's TRBD2 call cannot be checked. The length of the CDR3 is 17 residues. Germline V lookup: CDR1 MNHEY, CDR2 SVGEGT. CDR3 sequence reads: CASSRKRAGVATDTQYF.

The gene calls are TRBV3-1 and TRBJ2-1; the TRBD2 assignment by TCRdb is unverifiable without DNA. From germline, CDR1 is LGHDT and CDR2 YNNKEL (reference sequence). CDR3 length: 15 residues. Here the CDR3 reads CASSQALRRENEQFF.

The J gene is TRBJ1-1, the V gene TRBV5-6; the TCRdb call, TRBD1, lacks DNA for checking. Germline V lookup: CDR1 SGHDT, CDR2 YYEEEE. CDR3 length: 16 residues. CDR3 in amino acids: CASSLVPGHMNTEAFF.

The chain combines TRBV7-6 with TRBJ2-7; TCRdb picks TRBD2, but there is no DNA to check that call. The CDR3 is made up of 17 amino acids. The germline V gene has CDR1 SGHVS and CDR2 FNYEAQ. CDR3 residues: CASSLQPTSGRAHEQYF.

V and J are TRBV5-1 and TRBJ2-1; the D call of TRBD2 rests on TCRdb alone, since no DNA is present to check it. The CDR3 runs to 18 residues. Germline loops: CDR1 SGHRS, CDR2 YFSETQ. The CDR3 spells CASSLAIPSGRTYNEQFF. The variable domain in full, with the rest retrieved from reference TRBV5-1 and TRBJ2-1, is KAGVTQTPRYLIKTRGQQVTLSCSPISGHRSVSWYQQTPGQGLQFLFEYFSETQRNKGNFPGRFSGRQFSNSRSEMNVSTLELGDSALYLCASSLAIPSGRTYNEQFFGPGTRLTVL.

The chain is built from TRBV10-3 and TRBJ2-1; absent DNA, TCRdb's TRBD2 call cannot be checked. Germline V CDR1 and CDR2: ENHRY, SYGVKD. The CDR3 is made up of 16 amino acids. CDR3 in amino acids: CAISEWASGTTREQFF.

The V gene is TRBV9, the J gene TRBJ1-1. This CDR3 is built from 13 residues. Germline CDR1 SGDLS, CDR2 YYNGEE. CDR3 protein: CASSADPYTEAFF.

The chain uses TRBV30 and TRBJ2-1; TCRdb reports TRBD1, a call that lacks DNA to check it against. CDR1 and CDR2 from the germline V gene are GTSNPN and SVGIG (reference sequence). This CDR3 is built from 15 residues. The CDR3 sequence is CALIQGASSYNEQFF.

The rearrangement joins TRBV12-3 or TRBV12-4 to TRBJ2-1; without DNA, the TCRdb call of TRBD1 cannot be checked. This CDR3 is built from 14 residues. The CDR3 loop reads CASSSRGFGTGKFF.